The subject of this entry is one T cell receptor beta chain. The target antigen is unknown. This table comes from immunoSEQ multiplex PCR, and its TCRdb copy is limited to in-frame clones, with some not included. The sample lists tens of thousands of clones; approximately 84% were seen once. The source of the sample is a study of PD-L1 blockade in urothelial cancer. Study at large: Atezolizumab at 1,200 mg intravenously every 3 weeks was started by patients in the mid-2010s. Once treatment had started, blood was analyzed at 3 weeks (second dose) and again at 6 weeks. Study results and caveats: Enhanced expansion of tumor-associated blood clones at 3 weeks characterized durable-benefit patients. Lower pretreatment blood TCR clonality, under the median, predicted better survival, researchers reported.

Germline CDR1 reads SGHRS; CDR2 reads YFSETQ. Trimming shortened V by 0 bases and J by 0 bases, and 13 bases separated the two germline ends. The CDR3 totals 17 residues. Noted time point: pretreatment peripheral blood. The chain recombines TRBV5-1 with TRBJ1-3; D gene ambiguous. The receptor's source is a man aged 55 to 69 with urothelial cancer. Sample: PBMCs, taken around atezolizumab (anti-PD-L1) treatment. In DNA, the CDR3 is TGCGCCAGCAGCTTGGACCTAGTGGGTCTCTCTGGAAACACCATATATTTT. Amino acids: CASSLDLVGLSGNTIYF.